This T cell receptor (beta chain) comes out of a study of blood T cell repertoires in COVID-19. Study at large: From the United States, Italy and Spain came samples of acute and convalescent COVID-19. The analysed material was cDNA or gDNA that came from T cells, B-cell-depleted T cells, or PBMCs.

Original handling: Estimates of nucleated cell counts were drawn from the amplification of reference gene primers. The assay was immunoSEQ multiplex PCR, and TCRdb's table has in-frame clones only and misses some. V and J calls and clone size are as listed in that table; D and trimming were resolved from the DNA. The profile shows approximately 100,000 clones, nearly 90% of them singletons. Germline lookup yields CDR1 SEHNR and CDR2 FQNEAQ (reference sequence). V lost 7 bases and J 3 bases, leaving 24 bases between the germline ends. The CDR3 runs to 18 residues. Sequenced: peripheral blood. This chain connects TRBV7-9 to TRBJ2-2; D is perhaps TRBD2 (6 bases). The TCR comes from a man in his forties or fifties in a cohort sampled during active COVID-19. The chain's CDR3 is CASTISRRGARYTGELFF. Written as DNA, the CDR3 is TGTGCCAGCACCATTTCGCGACGCGGGGCTAGGTACACCGGGGAGCTGTTTTTT.